A selection of T cell receptor beta chains follows, all from one sample in a study of T cell responses to AZD1222 COVID-19 vaccine. Libraries were prepared by immunoSEQ multiplex PCR; TCRdb keeps only in-frame clonotypes and omits some of them. The table includes about 120,000 clones, approximately 88% detected once. This material consisted of peripheral blood, taken on day 0 of AZD1222 vaccination. Source of these receptors: an adult in good health. The conserved cysteine and the conserved F or W are not part of the CDR3 here. Clone size appears in some rows only: once, few, many, or a class for an expanded clone.

V,size,CDR3
TRBV19,.,ASSPRDRTNYGYT
TRBV15,.,ATSRVTGVRVNTEAF
TRBV5-1,.,ASSLDVSTNEKLF
TRBV19,.,ASSWGNANNQPQH
TRBV6-2/TRBV6-3,.,ASSYRGQNNQPQH
TRBV4-3,.,ASSQGNSNYGYT
TRBV5-1,.,ASRQTSGNTIY
TRBV12-3/TRBV12-4,.,ASRVGTAGELF
TRBV6-5,.,ASRMAGLYGYT
TRBV4-2,.,ASSQDAGGASAEQF
TRBV2,.,ASSGTGQRWNTEAF
TRBV5-1,.,ASSLEAGRWEKLF
TRBV5-8,.,ASSLRGVFFDEQY
TRBV25-1,.,ASSEVVSYEQY
TRBV2,once,ASKGDGANYGYT
TRBV10-3,.,ATRQGLIANYGYT
TRBV15,.,ATGEESNYGYT
TRBV5-1,.,ASSFIPGDGYT
TRBV4-3,.,ASSQDNAGGISGELF
TRBV27,.,ASSLQGNRGYT
TRBV9,.,ASSAVAGGPGELF
TRBV7-9,.,ASSSPGSENTEAF
TRBV15,few,ATSTLATSEEQY